The rows below give T cell receptor beta chains drawn from one sample of a study of T-cell reconstitution after alpha-beta-depleted transplantation in children. One entry per CDR3 protein results from TCRdb running MiXCR on the PCR reads. The profile shows some 840,000 distinct CDR3 sequences, around 17% of them singletons. The sample was PBMCs, mostly from graft donor cells, taken 360 days after TCRalphabeta/CD19-depleted stem cell transplant. The origin of the receptors is a male patient aged 10 to 17 who had a stem cell transplant for acute lymphoblastic leukemia, so the T cells may come from the graft donor. CDR3s include the opening cysteine and the closing phenylalanine or tryptophan. The D gene is left open where the match is weak. Rows may omit the clone size; those that give it use once, few, many or a size class.

d_gene: -
j_gene: TRBJ1-1
v_gene: TRBV18
abundance: few
CDR3nt: TGTGCCAGCTCACCGGTGCAGGGGAGGCTGAACACTGAAGCTTTCTTT
CDR3aa: CASSPVQGRLNTEAFF

d_gene: -
j_gene: TRBJ2-3
v_gene: TRBV29-1
abundance: many
CDR3nt: TGCAGCGTTGAAGTGGCAGATTACACAGATACGCAGTATTTT
CDR3aa: CSVEVADYTDTQYF

d_gene: -
j_gene: TRBJ1-5
v_gene: TRBV12-3/TRBV12-4
abundance: many
CDR3nt: TGTGCCAGCAGTCTAAGACAGGGCAATCAGCCCCAGCATTTT
CDR3aa: CASSLRQGNQPQHF

d_gene: -
j_gene: TRBJ2-1
v_gene: TRBV9
abundance: few
CDR3nt: TGTGCCAGCAGCGTAGGAGCTAGCCTTACCTACAATGAGCAGTTCTTC
CDR3aa: CASSVGASLTYNEQFF

d_gene: TRBD2
j_gene: TRBJ2-7
v_gene: TRBV3-1
abundance: -
CDR3nt: TGTGCCAGCAGCCCTCTTTTAGCGGGAGGGCTCTACGAGCAGTACTTC
CDR3aa: CASSPLLAGGLYEQYF

d_gene: -
j_gene: TRBJ2-1
v_gene: TRBV29-1
abundance: -
CDR3nt: TGCAGCGCCGGACAACCCTACAATGAGCAGTTCTTC
CDR3aa: CSAGQPYNEQFF

d_gene: TRBD1
j_gene: TRBJ2-7
v_gene: TRBV7-2
abundance: -
CDR3nt: TGTGCCAGCAGCCGGGACAGGGGGCTCAACGAGCAGTACTTC
CDR3aa: CASSRDRGLNEQYF

d_gene: TRBD1
j_gene: TRBJ1-2
v_gene: TRBV5-1
abundance: few
CDR3nt: TGCGCCAGCAGCTTGTCCGGGACAGGGGGCGCGGGAGCGTACGGCTACACCTTC
CDR3aa: CASSLSGTGGAGAYGYTF

d_gene: TRBD2
j_gene: TRBJ2-1
v_gene: TRBV15
abundance: -
CDR3nt: TGTGCCACCAGCGTCGGGACTAGCAGAATGCACTATTCCTACAATGAGCAGTTCTTC
CDR3aa: CATSVGTSRMHYSYNEQFF

d_gene: -
j_gene: TRBJ2-7
v_gene: TRBV7-2
abundance: -
CDR3nt: TGTGCCAGCAGCTTCAGGAGGGGGTACGAGCAGTACTTC
CDR3aa: CASSFRRGYEQYF

d_gene: TRBD1
j_gene: TRBJ1-2
v_gene: TRBV7-8
abundance: -
CDR3nt: TGTGCCAGCAGCTACGGACAGGAGAACTATGGCTACACCTTC
CDR3aa: CASSYGQENYGYTF

d_gene: -
j_gene: TRBJ2-7
v_gene: TRBV27
abundance: -
CDR3nt: TGTGCCAGCAGTTTATCTTCGCGGGCAGGGGGGGCCTACGAGCAGTACTTC
CDR3aa: CASSLSSRAGGAYEQYF

d_gene: TRBD2
j_gene: TRBJ2-7
v_gene: TRBV6-1
abundance: -
CDR3nt: TGTGCCAGCAGCCGGGGACTAGGAGTCTACGAGCAGTACTTC
CDR3aa: CASSRGLGVYEQYF

d_gene: TRBD2
j_gene: TRBJ2-7
v_gene: TRBV28
abundance: few
CDR3nt: TGTGCCAGCAGACTGACTAGCGGGGGGCAGTACTTC
CDR3aa: CASRLTSGGQYF

d_gene: -
j_gene: TRBJ2-3
v_gene: TRBV5-1
abundance: few
CDR3nt: TGCGCCAGCAGCTTGGTATCTGGGGTTCGCACAGATACGCAGTATTTT
CDR3aa: CASSLVSGVRTDTQYF

d_gene: -
j_gene: TRBJ1-1
v_gene: TRBV4-1
abundance: few
CDR3nt: TGCGCCAGCAGCCAAGAGGGAACCCTCCCTTTCACTGAAGCTTTCTTT
CDR3aa: CASSQEGTLPFTEAFF

d_gene: TRBD1
j_gene: TRBJ1-6
v_gene: TRBV20-1
abundance: -
CDR3nt: TGCAGTGCTCGACCCATACCCGGGACAGGGGGATCACCCCTCCACTTT
CDR3aa: CSARPIPGTGGSPLHF

d_gene: TRBD2
j_gene: TRBJ2-1
v_gene: TRBV4-2
abundance: -
CDR3nt: TGTGCCAGCAGCCGCGGACTAGCGGCGGTGGACACCTACAATGAGCAGTTCTTC
CDR3aa: CASSRGLAAVDTYNEQFF

d_gene: TRBD1
j_gene: TRBJ1-1
v_gene: TRBV5-5
abundance: few
CDR3nt: TGTGCCAGCAGCTTGGCCCTTTTATACAGGGGGACTGAAGCTTTCTTT
CDR3aa: CASSLALLYRGTEAFF

d_gene: -
j_gene: TRBJ2-1
v_gene: TRBV7-2
abundance: -
CDR3nt: TGTGCCAGCAGCTTATGGGGCAGGCCGAGCTCCTACAATGAGCAGTTCTTC
CDR3aa: CASSLWGRPSSYNEQFF

d_gene: -
j_gene: TRBJ2-3
v_gene: TRBV7-3
abundance: few
CDR3nt: TGTGCCAGCTCAAGAACGGGTGCCCCAGATACGCAGTATTTT
CDR3aa: CASSRTGAPDTQYF

d_gene: TRBD1
j_gene: TRBJ2-2
v_gene: TRBV7-3
abundance: -
CDR3nt: TGTGCCAGTTCCCCAAGCCCCGGGACAGCGAACACCGGGGAGCTGTTTTTT
CDR3aa: CASSPSPGTANTGELFF

d_gene: TRBD2
j_gene: TRBJ2-3
v_gene: TRBV20-1
abundance: few
CDR3nt: TGCAGTGCTAGACGGCTAGCGGGAGCTATAAATACGCAGTATTTT
CDR3aa: CSARRLAGAINTQYF

d_gene: -
j_gene: TRBJ2-7
v_gene: TRBV5-1
abundance: -
CDR3nt: TGCGCCAGCAGCCGGACTCTACCTTCGATCTCCTACGAGCAGTACTTC
CDR3aa: CASSRTLPSISYEQYF

d_gene: -
j_gene: TRBJ2-3
v_gene: TRBV7-2
abundance: few
CDR3nt: TGTGCCAGCAGCTTAGCCATCGGAGCGGGTATGGGCACAGATACGCAGTATTTT
CDR3aa: CASSLAIGAGMGTDTQYF

d_gene: -
j_gene: TRBJ2-4
v_gene: TRBV7-8
abundance: few
CDR3nt: TGTGCCAGCAGCTTAGCTGCAGGGCCCTGGGGCAAAAACATTCAGTACTTC
CDR3aa: CASSLAAGPWGKNIQYF

d_gene: TRBD1
j_gene: TRBJ1-4
v_gene: TRBV24-1
abundance: few
CDR3nt: TGTGCCACCAGTGACAACACCGGGACAGTCAATGAAAAACTGTTTTTT
CDR3aa: CATSDNTGTVNEKLFF

d_gene: TRBD1
j_gene: TRBJ2-5
v_gene: TRBV18
abundance: few
CDR3nt: TGTGCCAGCTCACCAGGGACAGGGAATCAAGAGACCCAGTACTTC
CDR3aa: CASSPGTGNQETQYF

d_gene: -
j_gene: TRBJ1-3
v_gene: TRBV6-1
abundance: few
CDR3nt: TGTGCCAGCACCCCCGGCGGCTCTGGAAACACCATATATTTT
CDR3aa: CASTPGGSGNTIYF

d_gene: -
j_gene: TRBJ2-5
v_gene: TRBV5-1
abundance: few
CDR3nt: TGCGCCAGCAGCTTGAGGCGGGCCTGGGCGGGGAACCAAGAGACCCAGTACTTC
CDR3aa: CASSLRRAWAGNQETQYF

d_gene: TRBD2
j_gene: TRBJ2-1
v_gene: TRBV12-3/TRBV12-4
abundance: -
CDR3nt: TGTGCCAGCGATAGCGGGGTCTACAATGAGCAGTTCTTC
CDR3aa: CASDSGVYNEQFF

d_gene: -
j_gene: TRBJ2-7
v_gene: TRBV7-9
abundance: few
CDR3nt: TGTGCCAGCAGCTTAGTGGGCGGGGACCGTGGCGAGCAGTACTTC
CDR3aa: CASSLVGGDRGEQYF

d_gene: -
j_gene: TRBJ2-4
v_gene: TRBV12-3/TRBV12-4
abundance: -
CDR3nt: TGTGCCAGCAGTTTTTCTGAAGCCAAAAACATTCAGTACTTC
CDR3aa: CASSFSEAKNIQYF

d_gene: TRBD2
j_gene: TRBJ2-7
v_gene: TRBV5-6
abundance: -
CDR3nt: TGTGCCAGCAGCTTGAGGCGTCTAGCGGGAGGGGCCGAGCAGTACTTC
CDR3aa: CASSLRRLAGGAEQYF

d_gene: -
j_gene: TRBJ2-2
v_gene: TRBV4-2
abundance: few
CDR3nt: TGTGCCAGCAGCCCCTCGCACCGGGTCTCGAACACCGGGGAGCTGTTTTTT
CDR3aa: CASSPSHRVSNTGELFF

d_gene: -
j_gene: TRBJ2-3
v_gene: TRBV29-1
abundance: few
CDR3nt: TGCAGCGTTGAAGAGGTTGGAGATACGCAGTATTTT
CDR3aa: CSVEEVGDTQYF

d_gene: -
j_gene: TRBJ2-7
v_gene: TRBV5-1
abundance: few
CDR3nt: TGCGCCAGCAGCTTGGGTAGCGGTGTGACCTACGAGCAGTACTTC
CDR3aa: CASSLGSGVTYEQYF

d_gene: TRBD2
j_gene: TRBJ2-2
v_gene: TRBV4-2
abundance: many
CDR3nt: TGTGCCAGCAGTAGCGGGGCGAACACCGGGGAGCTGTTTTTT
CDR3aa: CASSSGANTGELFF

d_gene: TRBD2
j_gene: TRBJ2-1
v_gene: TRBV3-1
abundance: -
CDR3nt: TGTGCCAGCAGCCAAGTGACTAGCGGGAGGGGATACAATGAGCAGTTCTTC
CDR3aa: CASSQVTSGRGYNEQFF

d_gene: TRBD1
j_gene: TRBJ1-2
v_gene: TRBV20-1
abundance: -
CDR3nt: TGCAGTGCTAGAGGACAGGGGGCCCGCTATGGCTACACCTTC
CDR3aa: CSARGQGARYGYTF

d_gene: -
j_gene: TRBJ1-1
v_gene: TRBV18
abundance: -
CDR3nt: TGTGCCAGCTCACCACCGGACAAGATCGACACCGGGGAAGCTTTCTTT
CDR3aa: CASSPPDKIDTGEAFF

d_gene: TRBD2
j_gene: TRBJ2-7
v_gene: TRBV18
abundance: -
CDR3nt: TGTGCCAGCTCACCAGCGGGACTAGCGGCCGGGTCCTACGAGCAGTACTTC
CDR3aa: CASSPAGLAAGSYEQYF

d_gene: -
j_gene: TRBJ2-2
v_gene: TRBV7-9
abundance: few
CDR3nt: TGTGCCAGCAGCTTAATAAGGGGGAACACCGGGGAGCTGTTTTTT
CDR3aa: CASSLIRGNTGELFF

d_gene: TRBD2
j_gene: TRBJ2-2
v_gene: TRBV7-6
abundance: few
CDR3nt: TGTGCCAGCAGCTTTTTGGGGGACTATGCTTCCGGGGAGCTGTTTTTT
CDR3aa: CASSFLGDYASGELFF

d_gene: -
j_gene: TRBJ2-5
v_gene: TRBV2
abundance: few
CDR3nt: TGTGCCAGCAGTGAAGCAAACCAAGAGACCCAGTACTTC
CDR3aa: CASSEANQETQYF

d_gene: -
j_gene: TRBJ1-1
v_gene: TRBV6-2/TRBV6-3
abundance: -
CDR3nt: TGTGCCACCACGGACGGGGGGGGCACTGAAGCTTTCTTT
CDR3aa: CATTDGGGTEAFF

d_gene: TRBD1
j_gene: TRBJ2-7
v_gene: TRBV7-8
abundance: once
CDR3nt: TGTGCCAGCAGGTACGACCGGGACAGGGAGTACGAGCAGTACTTC
CDR3aa: CASRYDRDREYEQYF

d_gene: -
j_gene: TRBJ2-1
v_gene: TRBV20-1
abundance: -
CDR3nt: TGCAGTGCCCACCTTAGAAATGAGCAGTTCTTC
CDR3aa: CSAHLRNEQFF

d_gene: -
j_gene: TRBJ2-6
v_gene: TRBV11-2
abundance: -
CDR3nt: TGTGCCAGCAGCGCCGACAGGAGGGGAGTTCCTGGGGCCAACGTCCTGACTTTC
CDR3aa: CASSADRRGVPGANVLTF

d_gene: TRBD1
j_gene: TRBJ1-1
v_gene: TRBV3-1
abundance: -
CDR3nt: TGTGCCAGCAGCCGTCGACAGGGGTTGAACACTGAAGCTTTCTTT
CDR3aa: CASSRRQGLNTEAFF

d_gene: TRBD2
j_gene: TRBJ2-1
v_gene: TRBV3-1
abundance: many
CDR3nt: TGTGCCAGCAGCCAGCTAGCGGGAGGGTTCAATGAGCAGTTCTTC
CDR3aa: CASSQLAGGFNEQFF

d_gene: TRBD1
j_gene: TRBJ2-5
v_gene: TRBV15
abundance: few
CDR3nt: TGTGCCACCAGCAGCCCCAGGGGACAGAGCCAAGAGACCCAGTACTTC
CDR3aa: CATSSPRGQSQETQYF

d_gene: TRBD1
j_gene: TRBJ2-7
v_gene: TRBV11-1
abundance: few
CDR3nt: TGTGCCAGCAGCTTAGCCAGGAGGACAGGGCCTATTTACGAGCAGTACTTC
CDR3aa: CASSLARRTGPIYEQYF

d_gene: -
j_gene: TRBJ2-1
v_gene: TRBV5-6
abundance: few
CDR3nt: TGTGCCAGCTATGGGACCCGGGGCTACAATGAGCAGTTCTTC
CDR3aa: CASYGTRGYNEQFF

d_gene: -
j_gene: TRBJ1-1
v_gene: TRBV7-6
abundance: -
CDR3nt: TGTGCCAGCAGCCAGTCCACCCTCGGCACTGAAGCTTTCTTT
CDR3aa: CASSQSTLGTEAFF

d_gene: -
j_gene: TRBJ2-5
v_gene: TRBV3-1
abundance: few
CDR3nt: TGTGCCAGCAGCCAAGTTCCACGTCTAGAAGAGACCCAGTACTTC
CDR3aa: CASSQVPRLEETQYF

d_gene: -
j_gene: TRBJ2-7
v_gene: TRBV2
abundance: -
CDR3nt: TGTGCCAGCGGCTCGGTACAGGGTGCCTACGAGCAGTACTTC
CDR3aa: CASGSVQGAYEQYF